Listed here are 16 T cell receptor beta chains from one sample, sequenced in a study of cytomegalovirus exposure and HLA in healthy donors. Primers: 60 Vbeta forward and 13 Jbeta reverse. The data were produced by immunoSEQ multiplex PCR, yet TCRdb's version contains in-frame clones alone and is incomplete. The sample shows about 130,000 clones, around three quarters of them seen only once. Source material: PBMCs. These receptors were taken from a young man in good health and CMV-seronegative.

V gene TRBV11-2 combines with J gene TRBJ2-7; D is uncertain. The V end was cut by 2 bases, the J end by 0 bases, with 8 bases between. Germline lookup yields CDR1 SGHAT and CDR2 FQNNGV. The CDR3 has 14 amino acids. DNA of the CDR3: TGTGCCAGCAGCTTACAGTTAAACTCCTACGAGCAGTACTTC. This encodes CASSLQLNSYEQYF.

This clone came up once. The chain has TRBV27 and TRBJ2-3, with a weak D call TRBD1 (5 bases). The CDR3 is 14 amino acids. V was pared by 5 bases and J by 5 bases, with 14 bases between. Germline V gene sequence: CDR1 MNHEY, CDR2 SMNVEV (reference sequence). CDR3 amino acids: CASSNLGVGDTQYF. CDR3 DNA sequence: TGTGCCAGCAGTAACCTAGGGGTCGGAGATACGCAGTATTTT.

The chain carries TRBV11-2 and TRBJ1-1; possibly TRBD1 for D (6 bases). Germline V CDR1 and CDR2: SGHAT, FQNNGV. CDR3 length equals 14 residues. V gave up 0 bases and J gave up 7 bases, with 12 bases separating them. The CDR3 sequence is CASSLDGGGGEAFF. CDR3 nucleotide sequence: TGTGCCAGCAGCTTAGACGGGGGAGGGGGTGAAGCTTTCTTT.

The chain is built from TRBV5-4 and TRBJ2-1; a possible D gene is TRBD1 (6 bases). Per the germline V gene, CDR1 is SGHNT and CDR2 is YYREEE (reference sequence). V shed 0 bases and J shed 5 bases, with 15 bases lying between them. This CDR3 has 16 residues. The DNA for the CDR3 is TGTGCCAGCAGCTTGGTAGGCAGGGGAAATCACAATGAGCAGTTCTTC. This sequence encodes CASSLVGRGNHNEQFF.

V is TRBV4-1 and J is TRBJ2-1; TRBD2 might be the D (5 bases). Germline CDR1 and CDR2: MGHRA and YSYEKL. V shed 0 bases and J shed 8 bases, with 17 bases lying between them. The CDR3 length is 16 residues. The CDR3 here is CASSQEEDKRRYEQFF. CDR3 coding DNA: TGCGCCAGCAGCCAAGAGGAGGATAAGAGGAGGTATGAGCAGTTCTTC.

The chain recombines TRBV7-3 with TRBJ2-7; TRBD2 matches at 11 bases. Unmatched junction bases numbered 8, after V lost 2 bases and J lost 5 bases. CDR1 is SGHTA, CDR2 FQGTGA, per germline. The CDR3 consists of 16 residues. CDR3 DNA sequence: TGTGCCAGCAGCTTAGGGCTAGCGGGAGGATTGGACGAGCAGTACTTC. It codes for CASSLGLAGGLDEQYF. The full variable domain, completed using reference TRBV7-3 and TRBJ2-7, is GAGVSQTPSNKVTEKGKYVELRCDPISGHTALYWYRQSLGQGPEFLIYFQGTGAADDSGLPNDRFFAVRPEGSVSTLKIQRTERGDSAVYLCASSLGLAGGLDEQYFGPGTRLTVT.

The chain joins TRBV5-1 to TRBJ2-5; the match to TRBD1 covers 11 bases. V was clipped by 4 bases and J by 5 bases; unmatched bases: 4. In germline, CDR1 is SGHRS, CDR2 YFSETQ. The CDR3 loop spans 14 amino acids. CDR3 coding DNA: TGCGCCAGCAGCAAACGGGACAGGGGGGAGACCCAGTACTTC. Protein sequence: CASSKRDRGETQYF.

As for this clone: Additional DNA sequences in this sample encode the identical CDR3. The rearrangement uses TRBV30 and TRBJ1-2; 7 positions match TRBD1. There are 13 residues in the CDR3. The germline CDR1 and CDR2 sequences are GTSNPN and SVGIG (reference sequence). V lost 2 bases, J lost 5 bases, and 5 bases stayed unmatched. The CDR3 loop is CAWSRDRPYGYTF. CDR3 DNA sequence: TGTGCCTGGAGTAGGGACAGACCATATGGCTACACCTTC.

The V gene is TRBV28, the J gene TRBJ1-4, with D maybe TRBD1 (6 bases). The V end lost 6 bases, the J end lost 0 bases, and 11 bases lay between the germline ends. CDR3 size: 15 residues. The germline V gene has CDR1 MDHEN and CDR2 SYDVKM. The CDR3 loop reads CASSTGSATNEKLFF. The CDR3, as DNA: TGTGCCAGCAGCACAGGGTCGGCAACTAATGAAAAACTGTTTTTT.

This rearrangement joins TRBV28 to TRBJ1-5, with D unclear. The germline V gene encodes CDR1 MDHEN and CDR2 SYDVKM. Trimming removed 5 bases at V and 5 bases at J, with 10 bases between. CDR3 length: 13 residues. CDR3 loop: CASSTSGYQPQHF. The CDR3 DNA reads TGTGCCAGCAGTACCTCGGGGTATCAGCCCCAGCATTTT.

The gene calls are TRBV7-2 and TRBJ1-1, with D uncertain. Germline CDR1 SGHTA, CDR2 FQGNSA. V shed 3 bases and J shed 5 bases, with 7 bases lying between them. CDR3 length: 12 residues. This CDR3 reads CASSLTFTEAFF. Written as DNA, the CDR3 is TGTGCCAGCAGCTTGACATTTACTGAAGCTTTCTTT.

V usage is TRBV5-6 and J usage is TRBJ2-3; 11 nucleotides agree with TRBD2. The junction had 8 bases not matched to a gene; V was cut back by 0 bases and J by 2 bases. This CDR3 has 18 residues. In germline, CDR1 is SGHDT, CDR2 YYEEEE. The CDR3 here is CASSLGARLAGHTDTQYF. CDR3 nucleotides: TGTGCCAGCAGCTTGGGGGCACGACTAGCGGGACACACAGATACGCAGTATTTT.

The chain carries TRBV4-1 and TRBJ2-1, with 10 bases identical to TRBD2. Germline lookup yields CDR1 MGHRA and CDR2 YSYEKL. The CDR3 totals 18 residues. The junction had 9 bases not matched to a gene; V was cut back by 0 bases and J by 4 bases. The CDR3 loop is CASSQESLSGRGYNEQFF. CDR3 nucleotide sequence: TGCGCCAGCAGCCAAGAATCCTTAAGCGGGAGGGGGTACAATGAGCAGTTCTTC.

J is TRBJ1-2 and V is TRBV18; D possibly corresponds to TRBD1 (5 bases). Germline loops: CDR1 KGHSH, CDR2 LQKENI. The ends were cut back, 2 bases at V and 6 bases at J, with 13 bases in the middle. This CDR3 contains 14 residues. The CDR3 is CASSPRGGTHGYTF. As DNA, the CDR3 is TGTGCCAGCTCACCAAGAGGAGGGACCCATGGCTACACCTTC.

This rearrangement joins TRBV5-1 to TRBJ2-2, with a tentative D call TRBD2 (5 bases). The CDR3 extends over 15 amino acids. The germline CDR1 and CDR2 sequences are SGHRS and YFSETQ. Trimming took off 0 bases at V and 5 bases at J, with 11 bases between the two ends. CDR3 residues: CASSLGGRETGELFF. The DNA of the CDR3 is TGCGCCAGCAGCTTGGGAGGGCGAGAGACCGGGGAGCTGTTTTTT.

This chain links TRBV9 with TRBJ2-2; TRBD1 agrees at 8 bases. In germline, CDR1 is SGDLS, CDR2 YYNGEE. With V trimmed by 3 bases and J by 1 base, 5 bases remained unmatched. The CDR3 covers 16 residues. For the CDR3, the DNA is TGTGCCAGCAGCGGACCGGGACAGGTGAACACCGGGGAGCTGTTTTTT. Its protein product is CASSGPGQVNTGELFF. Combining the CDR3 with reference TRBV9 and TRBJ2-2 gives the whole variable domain DSGVTQTPKHLITATGQRVTLRCSPRSGDLSVYWYQQSLDQGLQFLIQYYNGEERAKGNILERFSAQQFPDLHSELNLSSLELGDSALYFCASSGPGQVNTGELFFGEGSRLTVL.